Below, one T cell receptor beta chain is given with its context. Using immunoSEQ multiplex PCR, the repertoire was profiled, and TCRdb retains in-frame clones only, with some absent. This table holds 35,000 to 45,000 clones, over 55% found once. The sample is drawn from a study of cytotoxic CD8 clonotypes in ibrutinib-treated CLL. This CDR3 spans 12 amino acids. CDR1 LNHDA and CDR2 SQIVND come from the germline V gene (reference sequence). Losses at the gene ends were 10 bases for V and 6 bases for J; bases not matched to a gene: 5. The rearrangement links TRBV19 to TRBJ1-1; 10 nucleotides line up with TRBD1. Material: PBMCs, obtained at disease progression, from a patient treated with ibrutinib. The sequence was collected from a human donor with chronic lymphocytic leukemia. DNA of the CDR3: TGTGCCACCAAGGACAGGGGGGCTGAAGCTTTCTTT. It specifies CATKDRGAEAFF.